The source of this T cell receptor (beta chain) is a study of response to subunit inactivated influenza vaccine. The study's findings and limits: It was the authors' suggestion that each seasonal influenza vaccination recruits few new T cells.

The CDR3 length is 14 residues. Trimming left V 3 bases short and J 0 bases short, with 6 bases between. CDR1 is SGHTA, CDR2 FQGNSA, per germline. TCRdb reprocessed the RT-PCR reads with MiXCR, giving one entry per CDR3 protein. The table includes 500,000 or so distinct CDR3 sequences, approximately 15% detected once. This clonotype was seen ten or more times. Its antigen is not known. The V and J genes are TRBV7-2 and TRBJ2-4; D remains unclear. The sample consisted of CD4+ T cells sorted from PBMCs, taken roughly 24 months after vaccination. The TCR sequence derives from a man between 45 and 75 years old who received an inactivated influenza vaccine. The DNA of the CDR3 is TGTGCCAGCAGCTTTGACCTAGCCAAAAACATTCAGTACTTC. Translation gives CASSFDLAKNIQYF.